A single sample gave rise to the 15 T cell receptor beta chains below, sequenced in a study of cytomegalovirus exposure and HLA in healthy donors. PCR primers comprised 60 Vbeta and 13 Jbeta primers. Sequencing used immunoSEQ multiplex PCR; TCRdb keeps in-frame clones, though not all of them. The sample includes under 200,000 clones, nearly 80% of them seen just once. The sample was PBMCs. All receptors come from a woman aged 40 to 50 in good health and CMV-seronegative.

The chain is built from TRBV4-1 and TRBJ1-4; D possibly corresponds to TRBD1 (5 bases). The CDR3 contains 14 residues. V was shortened by 8 bases and J by 5 bases, with 15 bases between the two germline ends. CDR1 is MGHRA, CDR2 YSYEKL, per germline. The CDR3 region is CASHERRGNEKLFF. In nucleotides, the CDR3 is TGCGCCAGCCACGAGCGACGGGGGAATGAAAAACTGTTTTTT.

The CDR3 is CASSPRGETQYF. For the CDR3, the DNA is TGTGCCAGCAGCCCCAGGGGCGAGACCCAGTACTTC. This sequence joins TRBV6-5 and TRBJ2-5; a weak D match, TRBD1 (6 bases). Germline-derived CDR1 and CDR2 are MNHEY and SVGAGI. The V gene lost 6 bases and the J gene lost 5 bases, with 10 bases spanning the gap. There are 12 residues in the CDR3.

Comment on this clone: The sample has other DNA sequences that encode this CDR3 too. This rearrangement joins TRBV6-6 to TRBJ1-2, with D perhaps matching TRBD1 (6 bases). Trimming removed 4 bases from V and 2 bases from J, with 8 bases in between. This CDR3 is 13 amino acids long. Germline V gives CDR1 MNHNY, CDR2 SVGAGI (reference sequence). CDR3 in amino acids: CASSSGQNYGYTF. The DNA for the CDR3 is TGTGCCAGCAGTTCAGGACAGAACTATGGCTACACCTTC.

The rearrangement uses TRBV6-1 and TRBJ2-2, with D tentatively TRBD1 (6 bases). The V gene's germline CDR1 is MNHNS and CDR2 SASEGT. Trimming shortened V by 8 bases and J by 4 bases, and 8 bases separated the two germline ends. This CDR3 comprises 12 residues. CDR3 nucleotide sequence: TGTGCCAGCGAAGGGGGCACCGGGGAGCTGTTTTTT. Encoded protein: CASEGGTGELFF.

J is TRBJ1-2 and V is TRBV20-1, with D tentatively TRBD1 (5 bases). Trimming cost V 6 bases and J 6 bases, with 11 bases left between them. The CDR3 extends over 11 amino acids. Germline V gives CDR1 DFQATT, CDR2 SNEGSKA (reference sequence). CDR3 nucleotide sequence: TGCAGTGCAGTCGGGGGGAATGGCTACACCTTC. This gives the protein CSAVGGNGYTF.

This chain uses TRBV5-1 with TRBJ2-5, with TRBD1 identical over 8 bases. Germline CDR1 and CDR2: SGHRS and YFSETQ. V trimming: 3 bases; J trimming: 3 bases; junction bases outside the gene matches: 1. The CDR3 is 13 residues long. The CDR3 nucleotides read TGCGCCAGCAGCTCACAGGGGGAAGAGACCCAGTACTTC. Protein sequence: CASSSQGEETQYF.

The chain employs TRBV6-1 and TRBJ2-7, with D possibly TRBD2 on 6 matching bases. V gave up 5 bases and J gave up 0 bases, with 8 bases separating them. The CDR3 runs to 13 residues. The germline V gene has CDR1 MNHNS and CDR2 SASEGT. In nucleotides, the CDR3 is TGTGCCAGCAGTAGAGCGGGCTCCTACGAGCAGTACTTC. Translated, it gives CASSRAGSYEQYF.

This clone came up a few times. J is TRBJ2-1 and V is TRBV5-4; 10 bases map to TRBD1. The V gene end was trimmed by 3 bases and the J gene end by 5 bases; junction bases not matched to a gene: 5. Germline V CDR1 and CDR2: SGHNT, YYREEE (reference sequence). CDR3 length: 15 residues. The CDR3 loop reads CASSSKGQGNNEQFF. The CDR3 DNA sequence: TGTGCCAGCAGCTCCAAGGGACAGGGGAACAATGAGCAGTTCTTC.

CDR3 in DNA: TGTGCCAGCATCAGACCAGGGGGCTTCATGAACACTGAAGCTTTCTTT. Protein: CASIRPGGFMNTEAFF. The V and J genes are TRBV11-3 and TRBJ1-1; 8 positions agree with TRBD1. V shed 7 bases, J shed 0 bases, and the junction held 10 bases outside the gene matches. The length of the CDR3 is 16 residues. Germline lookup yields CDR1 SGHNT and CDR2 YENEEA.

The CDR3 loop reads CASSPLGTAGSYEQYF. DNA for the CDR3: TGTGCCAGCAGCCCGCTAGGGACTGCCGGCAGCTACGAGCAGTACTTC. The chain joins TRBV5-4 to TRBJ2-7; tentatively, D is TRBD2 (6 bases). The CDR3 contains 16 residues. Germline V gene data show CDR1 as SGHNT and CDR2 as YYREEE (reference sequence). With 4 bases removed from V and 3 bases from J, the gap between germline ends came to 20 bases.

The chain couples TRBV25-1 to TRBJ2-3; no clear D. Germline-derived CDR1 and CDR2 are MGHDK and SYGVNS. CDR3 length equals 13 residues. Deletions cut 3 bases from V and 5 bases from J, with 9 bases between. The DNA for the CDR3 is TGTGCCAGCAGTGATGGTAGAATAGATACGCAGTATTTT. This sequence encodes CASSDGRIDTQYF.

This clone was observed a few times. The V and J genes are TRBV19 and TRBJ2-1; 11 nucleotides match TRBD2. From germline, CDR1 is LNHDA and CDR2 SQIVND (reference sequence). V dropped 5 bases and J dropped 7; count of bases not matched to a gene: 7. The CDR3 is made up of 15 amino acids. CDR3 sequence reads: CASSSIAGGRNEQFF. DNA for the CDR3: TGTGCCAGTAGTTCCATAGCGGGGGGGCGGAATGAGCAGTTCTTC.

J is TRBJ2-5 and V is TRBV7-3; 13 bases are shared with TRBD2. Germline values: CDR1 SGHTA, CDR2 FQGTGA. The junction had 20 bases not matched to a gene; V was cut back by 3 bases and J by 1 base. This CDR3 has 22 residues. CDR3 DNA sequence: TGTGCCAGCAGCTTGGGGCAGGGAATTAGGACTAGCGGGGGAGCGGGCCAAGAGACCCAGTACTTC. Its protein product is CASSLGQGIRTSGGAGQETQYF. Drawing the rest from reference TRBV7-3 and TRBJ2-5, the complete variable domain is GAGVSQTPSNKVTEKGKYVELRCDPISGHTALYWYRQSLGQGPEFLIYFQGTGAADDSGLPNDRFFAVRPEGSVSTLKIQRTERGDSAVYLCASSLGQGIRTSGGAGQETQYFGPGTRLLVL.

The chain uses TRBV7-9 and TRBJ2-5; weak D call: TRBD2 (5 bases). The germline V gene has CDR1 SEHNR and CDR2 FQNEAQ (reference sequence). The CDR3 is 13 residues long. The V end was cut by 7 bases, the J end by 1 base, with 10 bases between. The CDR3 DNA reads as TGTGCCAGCACCAAGACTATCCAAGAGACCCAGTACTTC. Translation gives CASTKTIQETQYF.

V and J are TRBV7-6 and TRBJ2-2; 7 bases map to TRBD1. Trimming removed 6 bases from V and 1 base from J; junction bases left unmatched: 2. Germline CDR1 and CDR2: SGHVS and FNYEAQ. CDR3 length: 14 amino acids. CDR3 DNA: TGTGCCAGCAGTCCAGGGGGGAACACCGGGGAGCTGTTTTTT. It yields the protein CASSPGGNTGELFF.